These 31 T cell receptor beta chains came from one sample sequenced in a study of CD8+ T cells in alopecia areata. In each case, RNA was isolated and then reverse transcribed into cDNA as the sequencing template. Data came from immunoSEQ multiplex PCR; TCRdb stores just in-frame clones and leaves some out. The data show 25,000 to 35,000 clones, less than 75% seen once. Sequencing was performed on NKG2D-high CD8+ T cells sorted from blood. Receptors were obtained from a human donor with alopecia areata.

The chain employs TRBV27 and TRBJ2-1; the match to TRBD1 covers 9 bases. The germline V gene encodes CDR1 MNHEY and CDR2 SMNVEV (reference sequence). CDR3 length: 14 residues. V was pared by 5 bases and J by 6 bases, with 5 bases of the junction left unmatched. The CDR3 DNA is TGTGCCAGCAGTAAGGACAGGGGTTTCAATGAGCAGTTCTTC. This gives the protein CASSKDRGFNEQFF.

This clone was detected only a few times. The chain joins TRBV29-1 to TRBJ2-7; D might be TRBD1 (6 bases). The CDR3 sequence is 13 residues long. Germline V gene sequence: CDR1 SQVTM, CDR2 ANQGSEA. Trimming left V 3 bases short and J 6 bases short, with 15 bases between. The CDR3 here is CSVEGAPFGEQYF. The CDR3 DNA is TGCAGCGTTGAGGGGGCCCCATTCGGCGAGCAGTACTTC.

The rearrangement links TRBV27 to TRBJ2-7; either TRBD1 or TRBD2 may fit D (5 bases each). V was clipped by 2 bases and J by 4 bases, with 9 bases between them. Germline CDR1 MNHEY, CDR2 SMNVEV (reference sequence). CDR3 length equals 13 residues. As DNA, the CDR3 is TGTGCCAGCAGTTTACTTGAGGGGTACGAGCAGTACTTC. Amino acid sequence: CASSLLEGYEQYF.

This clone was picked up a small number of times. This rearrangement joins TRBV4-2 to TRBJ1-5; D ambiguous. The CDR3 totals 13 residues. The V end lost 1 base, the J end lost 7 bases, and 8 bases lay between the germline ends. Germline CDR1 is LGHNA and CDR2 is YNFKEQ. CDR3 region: CASSQVVGQPQHF. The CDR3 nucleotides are TGTGCCAGCAGCCAAGTTGTGGGGCAGCCCCAGCATTTT.

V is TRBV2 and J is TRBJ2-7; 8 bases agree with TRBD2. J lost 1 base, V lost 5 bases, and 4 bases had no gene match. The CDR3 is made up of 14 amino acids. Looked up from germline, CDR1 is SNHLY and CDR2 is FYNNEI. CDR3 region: CASSLAGLSYEQYF. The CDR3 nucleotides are TGTGCCAGCAGTTTAGCGGGACTATCCTACGAGCAGTACTTC. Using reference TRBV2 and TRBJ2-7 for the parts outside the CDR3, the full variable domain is EPEVTQTPSHQVTQMGQEVILRCVPISNHLYFYWYRQILGQKVEFLVSFYNNEISEKSEIFDDQFSVERPDGSNFTLKIRSTKLEDSAMYFCASSLAGLSYEQYFGPGTRLTVT.

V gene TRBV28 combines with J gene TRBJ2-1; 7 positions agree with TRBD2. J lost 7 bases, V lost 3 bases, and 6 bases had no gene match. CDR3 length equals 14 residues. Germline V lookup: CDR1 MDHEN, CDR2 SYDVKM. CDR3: CASSFGAGANEQFF. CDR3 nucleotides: TGTGCCAGCAGTTTTGGTGCGGGAGCGAATGAGCAGTTCTTC.

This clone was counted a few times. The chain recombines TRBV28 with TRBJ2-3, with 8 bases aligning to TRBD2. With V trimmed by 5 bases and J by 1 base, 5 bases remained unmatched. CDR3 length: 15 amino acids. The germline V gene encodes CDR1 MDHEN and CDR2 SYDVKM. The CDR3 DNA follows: TGTGCCAGCAGTCTATCGGGACTAGGCACAGATACGCAGTATTTT. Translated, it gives CASSLSGLGTDTQYF.

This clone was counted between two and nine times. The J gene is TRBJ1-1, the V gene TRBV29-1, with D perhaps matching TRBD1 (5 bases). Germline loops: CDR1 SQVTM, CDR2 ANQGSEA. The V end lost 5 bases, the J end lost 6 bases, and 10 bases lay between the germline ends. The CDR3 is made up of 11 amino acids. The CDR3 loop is CSVRWGPEAFF. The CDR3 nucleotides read TGCAGCGTTAGGTGGGGCCCTGAAGCTTTCTTT.

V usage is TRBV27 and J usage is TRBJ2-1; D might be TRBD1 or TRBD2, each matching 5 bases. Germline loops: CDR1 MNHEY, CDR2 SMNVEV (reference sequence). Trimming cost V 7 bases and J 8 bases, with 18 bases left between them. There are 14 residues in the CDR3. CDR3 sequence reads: CASTNRDLSDEQFF. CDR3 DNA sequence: TGTGCCAGCACCAACCGGGACCTTAGCGATGAGCAGTTCTTC.

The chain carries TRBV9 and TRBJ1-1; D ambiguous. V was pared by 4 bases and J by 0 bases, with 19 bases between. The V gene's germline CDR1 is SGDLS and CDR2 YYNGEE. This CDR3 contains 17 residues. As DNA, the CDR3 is TGTGCCAGCAGCCCGTCAGGAGGACTGGGAGTGAACACTGAAGCTTTCTTT. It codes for CASSPSGGLGVNTEAFF. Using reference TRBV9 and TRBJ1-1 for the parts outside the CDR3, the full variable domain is DSGVTQTPKHLITATGQRVTLRCSPRSGDLSVYWYQQSLDQGLQFLIQYYNGEERAKGNILERFSAQQFPDLHSELNLSSLELGDSALYFCASSPSGGLGVNTEAFFGQGTRLTVV.

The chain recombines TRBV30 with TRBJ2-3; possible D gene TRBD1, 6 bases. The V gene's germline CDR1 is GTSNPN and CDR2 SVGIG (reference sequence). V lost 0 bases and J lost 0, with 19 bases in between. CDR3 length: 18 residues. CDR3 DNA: TGTGCCTGGAGTGTACGGGACATCCTACAACCTAGCACAGATACGCAGTATTTT. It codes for CAWSVRDILQPSTDTQYF.

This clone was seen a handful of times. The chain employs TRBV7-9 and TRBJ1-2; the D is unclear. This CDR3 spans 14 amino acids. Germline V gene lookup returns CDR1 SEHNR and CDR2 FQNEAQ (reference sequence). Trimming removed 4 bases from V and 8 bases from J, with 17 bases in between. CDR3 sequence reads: CASSSSLSGGGYTF. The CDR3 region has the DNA TGTGCCAGCAGCTCGAGTTTATCCGGCGGAGGCTACACCTTC.

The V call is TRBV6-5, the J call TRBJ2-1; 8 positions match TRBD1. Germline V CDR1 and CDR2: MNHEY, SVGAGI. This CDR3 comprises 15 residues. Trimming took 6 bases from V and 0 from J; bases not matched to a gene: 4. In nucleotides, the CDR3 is TGTGCCAGCAGAGCCGGGACAGGCTCCTACAATGAGCAGTTCTTC. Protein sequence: CASRAGTGSYNEQFF.

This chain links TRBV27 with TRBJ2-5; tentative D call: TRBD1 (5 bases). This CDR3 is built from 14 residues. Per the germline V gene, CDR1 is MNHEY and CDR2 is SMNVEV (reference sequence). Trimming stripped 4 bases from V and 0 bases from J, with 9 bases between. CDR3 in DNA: TGTGCCAGCAGTTCGACAGTGAACCAAGAGACCCAGTACTTC. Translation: CASSSTVNQETQYF.

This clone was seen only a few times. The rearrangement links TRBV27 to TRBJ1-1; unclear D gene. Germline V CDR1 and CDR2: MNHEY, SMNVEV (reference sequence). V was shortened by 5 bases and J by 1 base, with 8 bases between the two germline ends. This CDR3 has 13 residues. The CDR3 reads CASSPDQNTEAFF. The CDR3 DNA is TGTGCCAGCAGTCCCGACCAGAACACTGAAGCTTTCTTT.

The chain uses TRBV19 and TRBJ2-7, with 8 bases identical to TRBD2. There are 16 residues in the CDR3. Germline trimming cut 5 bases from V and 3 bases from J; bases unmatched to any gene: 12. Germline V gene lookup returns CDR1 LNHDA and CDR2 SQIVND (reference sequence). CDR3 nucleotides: TGTGCCAGTAGTGGAGGGGCGGGAGGAGACATCTACGAGCAGTACTTC. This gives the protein CASSGGAGGDIYEQYF. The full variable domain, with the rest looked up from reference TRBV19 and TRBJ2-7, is DGGITQSPKYLFRKEGQNVTLSCEQNLNHDAMYWYRQDPGQGLRLIYYSQIVNDFQKGDIAEGYSVSREKKESFPLTVTSAQKNPTAFYLCASSGGAGGDIYEQYFGPGTRLTVT.

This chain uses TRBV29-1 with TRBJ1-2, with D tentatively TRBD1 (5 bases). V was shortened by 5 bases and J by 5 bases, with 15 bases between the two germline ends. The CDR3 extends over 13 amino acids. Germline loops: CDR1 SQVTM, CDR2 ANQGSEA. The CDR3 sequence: CSVLLGDPYGYTF. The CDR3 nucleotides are TGCAGCGTTTTGTTGGGGGACCCTTATGGCTACACCTTC.

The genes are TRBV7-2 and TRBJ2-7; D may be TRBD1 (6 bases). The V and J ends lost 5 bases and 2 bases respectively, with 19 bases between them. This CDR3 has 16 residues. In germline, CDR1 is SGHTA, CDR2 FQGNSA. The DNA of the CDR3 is TGTGCCAGCAGCGCTTTGGGCCGGGACATAACCTACGAGCAGTACTTC. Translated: CASSALGRDITYEQYF. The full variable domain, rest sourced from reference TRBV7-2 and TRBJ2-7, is GAGVSQSPSNKVTEKGKDVELRCDPISGHTALYWYRQSLGQGLEFLIYFQGNSAPDKSGLPSDRFSAERTGGSVSTLTIQRTQQEDSAVYLCASSALGRDITYEQYFGPGTRLTVT.

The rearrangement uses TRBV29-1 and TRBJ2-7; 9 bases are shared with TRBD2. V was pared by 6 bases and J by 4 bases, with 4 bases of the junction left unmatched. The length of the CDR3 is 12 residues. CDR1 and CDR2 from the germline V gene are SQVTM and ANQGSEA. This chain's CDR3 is CSVPGLAYEQYF. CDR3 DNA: TGCAGCGTGCCGGGACTAGCATACGAGCAGTACTTC.

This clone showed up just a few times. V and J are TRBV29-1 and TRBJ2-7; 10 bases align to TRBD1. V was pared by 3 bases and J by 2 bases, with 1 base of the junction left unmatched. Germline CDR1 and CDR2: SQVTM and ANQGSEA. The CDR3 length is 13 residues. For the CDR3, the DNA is TGCAGCGTTGAGGACAGGGGGACCTACGAGCAGTACTTC. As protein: CSVEDRGTYEQYF.

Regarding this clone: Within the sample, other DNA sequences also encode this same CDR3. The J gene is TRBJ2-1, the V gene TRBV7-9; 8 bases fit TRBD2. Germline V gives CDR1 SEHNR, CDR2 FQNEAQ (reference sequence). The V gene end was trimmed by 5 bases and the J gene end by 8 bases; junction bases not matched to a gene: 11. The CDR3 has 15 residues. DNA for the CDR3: TGTGCCAGCAGCCTCCGTTTAGCGGGACCCCATGAGCAGTTCTTC. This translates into CASSLRLAGPHEQFF.

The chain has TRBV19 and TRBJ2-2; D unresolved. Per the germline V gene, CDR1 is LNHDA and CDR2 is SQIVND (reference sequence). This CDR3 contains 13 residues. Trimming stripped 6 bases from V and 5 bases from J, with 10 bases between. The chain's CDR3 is CASSHGLTGELFF. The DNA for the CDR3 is TGTGCCAGTAGCCATGGTTTAACCGGGGAGCTGTTTTTT.

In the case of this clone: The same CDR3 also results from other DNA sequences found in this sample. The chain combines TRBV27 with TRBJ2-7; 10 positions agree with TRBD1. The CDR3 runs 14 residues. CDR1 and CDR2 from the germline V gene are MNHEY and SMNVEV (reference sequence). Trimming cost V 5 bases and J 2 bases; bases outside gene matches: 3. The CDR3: CASSLGQGAYEQYF. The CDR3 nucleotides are TGTGCCAGCAGTCTAGGACAGGGGGCCTACGAGCAGTACTTC.

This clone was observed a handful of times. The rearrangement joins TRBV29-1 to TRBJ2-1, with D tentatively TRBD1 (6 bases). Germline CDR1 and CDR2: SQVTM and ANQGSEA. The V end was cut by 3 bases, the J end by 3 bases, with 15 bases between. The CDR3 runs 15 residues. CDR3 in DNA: TGCAGCGTTGACCAAGGGGGATATAGCTACAATGAGCAGTTCTTC. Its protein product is CSVDQGGYSYNEQFF.

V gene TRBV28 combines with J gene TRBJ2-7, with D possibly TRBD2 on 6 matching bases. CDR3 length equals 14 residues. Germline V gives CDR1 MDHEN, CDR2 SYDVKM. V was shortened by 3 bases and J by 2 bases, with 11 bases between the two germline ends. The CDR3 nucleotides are TGTGCCAGCAGTTTGACTAGAAGCACCTACGAGCAGTACTTC. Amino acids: CASSLTRSTYEQYF.

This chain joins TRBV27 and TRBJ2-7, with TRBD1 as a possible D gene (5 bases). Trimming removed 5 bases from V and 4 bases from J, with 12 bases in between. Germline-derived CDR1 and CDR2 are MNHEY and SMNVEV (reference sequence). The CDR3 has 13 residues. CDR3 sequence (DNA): TGTGCCAGCAGTGCGACAGAGCTGTACGAGCAGTACTTC. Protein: CASSATELYEQYF.

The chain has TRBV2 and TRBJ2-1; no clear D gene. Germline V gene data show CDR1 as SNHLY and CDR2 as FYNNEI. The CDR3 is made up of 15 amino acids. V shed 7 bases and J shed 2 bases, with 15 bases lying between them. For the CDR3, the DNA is TGTGCCAGCATAAGCCGCGCCTCTACCTACAATGAGCAGTTCTTC. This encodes CASISRASTYNEQFF.

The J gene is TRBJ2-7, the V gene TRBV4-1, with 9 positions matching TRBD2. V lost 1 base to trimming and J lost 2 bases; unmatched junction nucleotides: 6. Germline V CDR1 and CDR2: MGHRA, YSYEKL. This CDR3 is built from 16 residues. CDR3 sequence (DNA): TGCGCCAGCAGCCAAGGTGGGCTAGCGGGGACCTACGAGCAGTACTTC. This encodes CASSQGGLAGTYEQYF.

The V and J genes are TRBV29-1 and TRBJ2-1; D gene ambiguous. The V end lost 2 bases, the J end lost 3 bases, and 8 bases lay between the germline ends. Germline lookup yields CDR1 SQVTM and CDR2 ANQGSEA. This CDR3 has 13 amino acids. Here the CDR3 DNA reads TGCAGCGTTGAAAATAGATACTACAATGAGCAGTTCTTC. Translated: CSVENRYYNEQFF.

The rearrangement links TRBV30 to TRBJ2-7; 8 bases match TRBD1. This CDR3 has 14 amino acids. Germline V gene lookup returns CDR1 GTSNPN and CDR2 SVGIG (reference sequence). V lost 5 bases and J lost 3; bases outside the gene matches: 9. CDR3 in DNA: TGTGCCTGGGCGACAGGGGCTGGGGACTACGAGCAGTACTTC. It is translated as CAWATGAGDYEQYF.

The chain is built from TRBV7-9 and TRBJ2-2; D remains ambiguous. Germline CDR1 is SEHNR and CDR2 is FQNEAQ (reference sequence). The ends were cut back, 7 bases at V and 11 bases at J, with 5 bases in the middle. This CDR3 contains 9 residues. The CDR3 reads CASIPELFF. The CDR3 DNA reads TGTGCCAGCATCCCTGAGCTGTTTTTT.